One sample yielded the 28 T cell receptor beta chains listed below, sequenced in a study of T cell responses to AZD1222 COVID-19 vaccine. Profiled with immunoSEQ multiplex PCR; TCRdb holds only in-frame clones, not every one. The table lists 100,000 to 150,000 clones, around 88% of them singletons, with more than 9.5% in the top ten. The sequencing here drew on peripheral blood, taken on day 0 of MenACWY control vaccination. These receptors came from an adult in good health.

Concerning this clone: Other nucleotide sequences in the sample specify the same CDR3. The gene calls are TRBV12-3 or TRBV12-4 and TRBJ1-1, with TRBD1 matching 7 bases. V shed 3 bases and J 5 bases; nucleotides not matched to a gene: 3. The CDR3 runs 13 residues. The CDR3 reads CASSFSGGTEAFF. The CDR3 coding sequence is TGTGCCAGCAGTTTCTCAGGGGGAACTGAAGCTTTCTTT.

The chain is built from TRBV19 and TRBJ1-4; no firm D call. Looked up from germline, CDR1 is LNHDA and CDR2 is SQIVND (reference sequence). With 5 bases removed from V and 0 bases from J, the gap between germline ends came to 10 bases. This CDR3 spans 15 amino acids. CDR3 bases: TGTGCCAGTAGTTCCTTCTCCGCAACTAATGAAAAACTGTTTTTT. Translated: CASSSFSATNEKLFF.

The chain is built from TRBV4-2 and TRBJ2-3; perhaps TRBD1 as D (5 bases). The germline V gene encodes CDR1 LGHNA and CDR2 YNFKEQ. Trimming stripped 0 bases from V and 2 bases from J, with 15 bases between. This CDR3 spans 17 amino acids. The CDR3 region is CASSQDRLQGITDTQYF. CDR3 DNA sequence: TGTGCCAGCAGCCAAGATAGGCTTCAGGGAATCACAGATACGCAGTATTTT.

The V call is TRBV7-2, the J call TRBJ1-2; D uncertain. The CDR3 is made up of 13 amino acids. Per the germline V gene, CDR1 is SGHTA and CDR2 is FQGNSA. Trimming took off 1 base at V and 4 bases at J, with 7 bases between the two ends. The CDR3 DNA reads TGTGCCAGCAGCTTAGAATCAGGCTATGGCTACACCTTC. Translated: CASSLESGYGYTF.

The sample holds one count of this clone. V gene TRBV3-1 (or the pseudogene TRBV3-2) combines with J gene TRBJ2-3; D not resolved. Between the trimmed V and J ends, which lost 0 bases and 8 bases, there was a span of 6 bases. The germline CDR1 and CDR2 sequences are LGHDT and YNNKEL (reference sequence). The CDR3 has 12 residues. CDR3 coding DNA: TGTGCCAGCAGCCAAGATGGGCGTACGCAGTATTTT. Its protein product is CASSQDGRTQYF.

The chain links TRBV7-9 to TRBJ2-1; 8 positions match TRBD1. Germline trimming cut 3 bases from V and 4 bases from J; bases unmatched to any gene: 11. The CDR3 spans 17 residues. CDR1 is SEHNR and CDR2 is FQNEAQ in the germline V gene (reference sequence). The CDR3 DNA reads as TGTGCCAGCAGCTTCAGCGCCGGGACAGGTCTTTACAATGAGCAGTTCTTC. Residues: CASSFSAGTGLYNEQFF.

V gene TRBV6-4 combines with J gene TRBJ1-2; D possibly corresponds to TRBD1 (5 bases). The CDR3 loop spans 12 amino acids. Trimming shortened V by 2 bases and J by 7 bases, and 8 bases separated the two germline ends. The germline gives CDR1 MRHNA, CDR2 SNTAGT. This CDR3 reads CASSDGGIGYTF. The CDR3, as DNA: TGTGCCAGCAGTGACGGGGGTATTGGCTACACCTTC.

The chain carries TRBV5-8 and TRBJ2-7; TRBD1 agrees at 7 bases. The CDR3 is made up of 16 amino acids. The junction had 9 bases not matched to a gene; V was cut back by 0 bases and J by 3 bases. Germline lookup yields CDR1 SGHTS and CDR2 YDEGEE. The CDR3 loop reads CASSLALTQGVYEQYF. CDR3 bases: TGTGCCAGCAGCTTGGCCTTGACCCAGGGGGTCTACGAGCAGTACTTC.

The gene calls are TRBV5-6 and TRBJ1-2, with 8 bases fitting TRBD1. J was trimmed by 0 bases and V by 1 base; bases with no gene match: 5. Germline lookup yields CDR1 SGHDT and CDR2 YYEEEE. The CDR3 has 16 amino acids. Here the CDR3 reads CASSLWGTGANYGYTF. The CDR3 bases are TGTGCCAGCAGCTTGTGGGGGACAGGAGCTAACTATGGCTACACCTTC.

This clone was seen a single time. The chain carries TRBV7-2 and TRBJ2-7, with D perhaps matching TRBD1 or TRBD2 (5 bases each). The CDR3 contains 16 residues. CDR1 and CDR2 (germline): SGHTA, FQGNSA. V dropped 1 base and J dropped 0 bases, with 13 bases sitting between them. In nucleotides, the CDR3 is TGTGCCAGCAGCTTAGTTGGGGGTTCGGGCTCCTACGAGCAGTACTTC. Translating gives CASSLVGGSGSYEQYF.

The chain combines TRBV11-2 with TRBJ1-3; D unresolved. CDR1 and CDR2 (germline): SGHAT, FQNNGV. The CDR3 covers 12 residues. V was pared by 4 bases and J by 9 bases, with 10 bases between. The CDR3 DNA is TGTGCCAGCAGCTCGGTGGGCTTCACCATATATTTT. Translation gives CASSSVGFTIYF.

The chain recombines TRBV5-1 with TRBJ2-5, with D maybe TRBD2 (6 bases). The CDR3 has 16 residues. Germline V CDR1 and CDR2: SGHRS, YFSETQ. V was shortened by 0 bases and J by 5 bases, with 17 bases between the two germline ends. The CDR3 nucleotides are TGCGCCAGCAGCTTGGCCCCCGGAGGGGCTGGGGAGACCCAGTACTTC. This codes for CASSLAPGGAGETQYF.

The chain combines TRBV3-1 (or the pseudogene TRBV3-2) with TRBJ1-5; D remains unclear. V gave up 4 bases and J gave up 6 bases, with 13 bases separating them. CDR3 length: 14 amino acids. Germline CDR1 is LGHDT and CDR2 is YNNKEL (reference sequence). CDR3: CASSPTLTGQPQHF. DNA of the CDR3: TGTGCCAGCAGCCCTACCCTGACTGGTCAGCCCCAGCATTTT.

This chain connects TRBV15 to TRBJ1-1; D is possibly TRBD1 (6 bases). The CDR3 has 14 amino acids. V was cut by 0 bases and J by 8 bases, with 13 bases left in between. Germline CDR1 and CDR2: LNHNV and YYDKDF (reference sequence). DNA of the CDR3: TGTGCCACCAGCAGAGATCGGGTAGGGGGGGAAGCTTTCTTT. It is translated as CATSRDRVGGEAFF.

The V gene is TRBV6-5, the J gene TRBJ2-7, with a weak D call TRBD2 (6 bases). The germline V and J ends were trimmed by 4 bases and 4 bases, with 14 bases remaining between them. Germline values: CDR1 MNHEY, CDR2 SVGAGI. This CDR3 has 14 residues. CDR3 bases: TGTGCCAGCAGTTCGTTCCTCGGAGGGTACGAGCAGTACTTC. This codes for CASSSFLGGYEQYF.

The chain combines TRBV27 with TRBJ1-3, with 7 positions matching TRBD1. The CDR3 consists of 14 residues. V was pared by 3 bases and J by 4 bases, with 3 bases of the junction left unmatched. Germline V gene data show CDR1 as MNHEY and CDR2 as SMNVEV (reference sequence). The CDR3 DNA is TGTGCCAGCAGTTTGAGGGGGCGGGGAAACACCATATATTTT. Its protein is CASSLRGRGNTIYF.

V is TRBV7-3 and J is TRBJ2-2; TRBD2 matches 11 bases. The CDR3 extends over 18 amino acids. In germline, CDR1 is SGHTA, CDR2 FQGTGA. V was clipped by 5 bases and J by 7 bases; unmatched bases: 15. The CDR3, as DNA: TGTGCCAGCAGCCTCAACTCACTAGCGGGAGACGGAGGCGGGGAGCTGTTTTTT. It encodes CASSLNSLAGDGGGELFF. The complete variable domain, with remaining parts taken from reference TRBV7-3 and TRBJ2-2, reads GAGVSQTPSNKVTEKGKYVELRCDPISGHTALYWYRQSLGQGPEFLIYFQGTGAADDSGLPNDRFFAVRPEGSVSTLKIQRTERGDSAVYLCASSLNSLAGDGGGELFFGEGSRLTVL.

The V and J genes are TRBV28 and TRBJ2-7; 8 bases are shared with TRBD2. J was trimmed by 2 bases and V by 5 bases; bases with no gene match: 11. This CDR3 contains 16 residues. Germline lookup yields CDR1 MDHEN and CDR2 SYDVKM. DNA of the CDR3: TGTGCCAGCAGTCCCCTTGGCGGGAGGCGAGCCTACGAGCAGTACTTC. Translated: CASSPLGGRRAYEQYF. The whole variable domain, remainder taken from reference TRBV28 and TRBJ2-7, is DVKVTQSSRYLVKRTGEKVFLECVQDMDHENMFWYRQDPGLGLRLIYFSYDVKMKEKGDIPEGYSVSREKKERFSLILESASTNQTSMYLCASSPLGGRRAYEQYFGPGTRLTVT.

The chain couples TRBV7-3 to TRBJ2-3; the match to TRBD1 covers 7 bases. Germline V gene sequence: CDR1 SGHTA, CDR2 FQGTGA. The V and J ends lost 2 bases and 0 bases, in that order; junction bases with no gene match: 5. This CDR3 has 16 residues. CDR3 in amino acids: CASSLLGGGSTDTQYF. In nucleotides, the CDR3 is TGTGCCAGCAGCTTATTAGGGGGCGGGAGCACAGATACGCAGTATTTT.

The chain has TRBV19 and TRBJ1-5; D might be TRBD1 (5 bases). V lost 7 bases and J 7 bases, leaving 17 bases between the germline ends. CDR1 is LNHDA and CDR2 is SQIVND in the germline V gene (reference sequence). The CDR3 contains 14 residues. The CDR3 coding sequence is TGTGCCAGTAAAATGGGTCGTGGGGACCAGCCCCAGCATTTT. This sequence encodes CASKMGRGDQPQHF.

V gene TRBV7-2 combines with J gene TRBJ2-7; perhaps TRBD1 as D (5 bases). The CDR3 runs 13 residues. Trimming took off 2 bases at V and 3 bases at J, with 8 bases between the two ends. Germline loops: CDR1 SGHTA, CDR2 FQGNSA. CDR3 amino acids: CASSLIDSYEQYF. The CDR3 coding sequence is TGTGCCAGCAGCTTAATTGACAGCTACGAGCAGTACTTC.

The chain joins TRBV6-2 or TRBV6-3 to TRBJ1-5; 10 bases line up with TRBD1. V gave up 4 bases and J gave up 8 bases; unmatched junction bases: 5. The CDR3 contains 14 residues. Germline CDR1 and CDR2: MNHEY and SVGEGT. The CDR3 loop is CASSWGQGREPQHF. CDR3 coding DNA: TGTGCCAGCAGTTGGGGACAGGGGCGGGAGCCCCAGCATTTT.

The V and J genes are TRBV7-9 and TRBJ2-7, with 8 bases fitting TRBD2. The CDR3 covers 14 residues. Trimming removed 2 bases from V and 2 bases from J; junction bases left unmatched: 2. The germline V gene has CDR1 SEHNR and CDR2 FQNEAQ (reference sequence). The CDR3 region is CASSLLAGPYEQYF. The CDR3 bases are TGTGCCAGCAGCTTACTAGCGGGCCCCTACGAGCAGTACTTC. Based on the CDR3 plus reference TRBV7-9 and TRBJ2-7, the full variable domain is DTGVSQNPRHKITKRGQNVTFRCDPISEHNRLYWYRQTLGQGPEFLTYFQNEAQLEKSRLLSDRFSAERPKGSFSTLEIQRTEQGDSAMYLCASSLLAGPYEQYFGPGTRLTVT.

This chain joins TRBV6-5 and TRBJ2-2; D ambiguous. Germline V lookup: CDR1 MNHEY, CDR2 SVGAGI. The CDR3 loop spans 15 amino acids. The V end lost 0 bases, the J end lost 8 bases, and 13 bases lay between the germline ends. For the CDR3, the DNA is TGTGCCAGCAGTTACTCCAACCCCTCTGAGGGGGAGCTGTTTTTT. Its protein product is CASSYSNPSEGELFF.

This clone was counted once. The chain uses TRBV19 and TRBJ1-5; D possibly corresponds to TRBD1 (5 bases). Trimming cost V 3 bases and J 6 bases, with 9 bases left between them. This CDR3 is built from 13 residues. Germline CDR1 and CDR2: LNHDA and SQIVND (reference sequence). As DNA, the CDR3 is TGTGCCAGTAGTATGGGGGGACGTCAGCCCCAGCATTTT. Translated, it gives CASSMGGRQPQHF.

Concerning this clone itself: The same CDR3 arises from other DNA sequences in this sample as well. The gene calls are TRBV5-1 and TRBJ1-1; D is ambiguous. In germline, CDR1 is SGHRS, CDR2 YFSETQ. The CDR3 has 14 amino acids. The V end was cut by 1 base, the J end by 4 bases, with 11 bases between. This CDR3 reads CASSLMGGSTEAFF. The DNA for the CDR3 is TGCGCCAGCAGCTTGATGGGAGGGAGCACTGAAGCTTTCTTT. The variable domain in full, completed from reference TRBV5-1 and TRBJ1-1, reads KAGVTQTPRYLIKTRGQQVTLSCSPISGHRSVSWYQQTPGQGLQFLFEYFSETQRNKGNFPGRFSGRQFSNSRSEMNVSTLELGDSALYLCASSLMGGSTEAFFGQGTRLTVV.

The chain uses TRBV19 and TRBJ2-3, with D unclear. Germline values: CDR1 LNHDA, CDR2 SQIVND (reference sequence). The CDR3 sequence is 13 residues long. V lost 0 bases, J lost 4 bases, and 5 bases lay in between. CDR3 nucleotides: TGTGCCAGTAGTATAGACGGGCCAGATACGCAGTATTTT. Translation: CASSIDGPDTQYF. The variable domain in full, completed from reference TRBV19 and TRBJ2-3, reads DGGITQSPKYLFRKEGQNVTLSCEQNLNHDAMYWYRQDPGQGLRLIYYSQIVNDFQKGDIAEGYSVSREKKESFPLTVTSAQKNPTAFYLCASSIDGPDTQYFGPGTRLTVL.

The chain carries TRBV5-4 and TRBJ1-3; D ambiguous. The CDR3 is made up of 15 amino acids. Trimming removed 0 bases at V and 0 bases at J, with 7 bases between. The germline V gene encodes CDR1 SGHNT and CDR2 YYREEE (reference sequence). Here the CDR3 DNA reads TGTGCCAGCAGCTTGGGAATCGGCTCTGGAAACACCATATATTTT. It encodes CASSLGIGSGNTIYF.